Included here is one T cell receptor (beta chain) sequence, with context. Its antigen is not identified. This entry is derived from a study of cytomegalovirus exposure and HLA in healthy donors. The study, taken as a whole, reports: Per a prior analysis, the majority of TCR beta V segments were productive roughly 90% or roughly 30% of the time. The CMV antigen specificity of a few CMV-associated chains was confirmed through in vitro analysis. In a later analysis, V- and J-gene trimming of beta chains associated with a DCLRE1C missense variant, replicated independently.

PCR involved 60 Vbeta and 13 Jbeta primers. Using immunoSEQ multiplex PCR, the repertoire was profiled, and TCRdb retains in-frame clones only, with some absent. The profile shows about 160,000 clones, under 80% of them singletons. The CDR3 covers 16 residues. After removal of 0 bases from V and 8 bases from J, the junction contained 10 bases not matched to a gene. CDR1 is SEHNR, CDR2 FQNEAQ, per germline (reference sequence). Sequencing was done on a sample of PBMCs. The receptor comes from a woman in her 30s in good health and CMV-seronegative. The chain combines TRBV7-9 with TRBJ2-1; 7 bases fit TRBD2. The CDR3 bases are TGTGCCAGCAGCTTAGCGGGGAGGGGCGGGGGTGATGAGCAGTTCTTC. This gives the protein CASSLAGRGGGDEQFF.